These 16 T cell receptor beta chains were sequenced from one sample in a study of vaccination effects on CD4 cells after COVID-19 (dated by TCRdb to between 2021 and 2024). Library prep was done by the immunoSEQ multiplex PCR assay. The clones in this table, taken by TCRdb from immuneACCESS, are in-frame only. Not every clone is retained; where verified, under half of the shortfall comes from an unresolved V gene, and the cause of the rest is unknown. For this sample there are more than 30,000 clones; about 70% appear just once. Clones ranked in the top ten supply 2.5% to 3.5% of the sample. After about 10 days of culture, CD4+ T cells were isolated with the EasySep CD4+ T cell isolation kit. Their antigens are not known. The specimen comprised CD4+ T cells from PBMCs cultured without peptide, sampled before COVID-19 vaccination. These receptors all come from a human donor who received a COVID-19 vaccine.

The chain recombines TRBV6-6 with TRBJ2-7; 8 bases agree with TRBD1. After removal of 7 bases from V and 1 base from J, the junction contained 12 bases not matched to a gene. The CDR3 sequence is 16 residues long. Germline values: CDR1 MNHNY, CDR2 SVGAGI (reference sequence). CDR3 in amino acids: CASIGMGTGRSYEQYF. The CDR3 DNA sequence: TGTGCCAGCATAGGGATGGGGACAGGAAGATCCTACGAGCAGTACTTC.

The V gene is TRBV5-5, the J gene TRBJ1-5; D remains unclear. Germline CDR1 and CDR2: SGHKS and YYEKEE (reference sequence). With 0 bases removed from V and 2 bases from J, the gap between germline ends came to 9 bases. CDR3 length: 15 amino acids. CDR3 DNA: TGTGCCAGCAGCTTGGGAGATAACCGCAATCAGCCCCAGCATTTT. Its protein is CASSLGDNRNQPQHF.

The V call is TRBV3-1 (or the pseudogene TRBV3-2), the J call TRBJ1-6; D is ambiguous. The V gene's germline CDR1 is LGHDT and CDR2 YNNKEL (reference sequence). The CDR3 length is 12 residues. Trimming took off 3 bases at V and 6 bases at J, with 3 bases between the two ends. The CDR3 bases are TGTGCCAGCAGCCAGGCTAATTCACCCCTCCACTTT. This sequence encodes CASSQANSPLHF.

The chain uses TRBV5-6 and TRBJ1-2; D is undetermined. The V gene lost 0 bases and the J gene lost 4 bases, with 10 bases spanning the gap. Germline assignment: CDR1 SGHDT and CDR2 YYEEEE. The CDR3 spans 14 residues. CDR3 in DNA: TGTGCCAGCAGCTTGGGGCCCGACGGCTATGGCTACACCTTC. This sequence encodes CASSLGPDGYGYTF.

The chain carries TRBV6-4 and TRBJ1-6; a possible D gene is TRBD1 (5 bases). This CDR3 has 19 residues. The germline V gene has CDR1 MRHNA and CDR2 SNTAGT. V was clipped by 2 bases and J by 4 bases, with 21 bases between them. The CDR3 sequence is CASSDLIGREIRYNSPLHF. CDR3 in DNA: TGTGCCAGCAGTGACCTGATCGGCAGGGAAATCAGATATAATTCACCCCTCCACTTT.

This chain's CDR3 is CASSLVFGTDYSPLHF. The CDR3 coding sequence is TGTGCCAGCAGCTTAGTTTTCGGGACGGATTATTCACCCCTCCACTTT. The rearrangement joins TRBV7-9 to TRBJ1-6, with TRBD1 as a possible D gene (5 bases). This CDR3 has 16 residues. The V gene lost 1 base and the J gene lost 8 bases, with 15 bases spanning the gap. Germline values: CDR1 SEHNR, CDR2 FQNEAQ (reference sequence).

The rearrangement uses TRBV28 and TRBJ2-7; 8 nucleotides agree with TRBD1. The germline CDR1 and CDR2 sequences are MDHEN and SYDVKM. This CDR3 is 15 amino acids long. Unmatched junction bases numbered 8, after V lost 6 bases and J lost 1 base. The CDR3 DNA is TGTGCCAGCAGCTCCGGGCGGGACAGGTCCTACGAGCAGTACTTC. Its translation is CASSSGRDRSYEQYF.

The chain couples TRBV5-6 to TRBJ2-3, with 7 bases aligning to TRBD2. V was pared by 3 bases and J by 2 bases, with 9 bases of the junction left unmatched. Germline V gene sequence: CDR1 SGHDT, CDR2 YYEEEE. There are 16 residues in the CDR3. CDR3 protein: CASSSSWTRTTDTQYF. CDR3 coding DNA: TGTGCCAGCAGCTCCTCCTGGACTAGAACCACAGATACGCAGTATTTT. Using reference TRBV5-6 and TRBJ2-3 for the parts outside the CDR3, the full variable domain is DAGVTQSPTHLIKTRGQQVTLRCSPKSGHDTVSWYQQALGQGPQFIFQYYEEEERQRGNFPDRFSGHQFPNYSSELNVNALLLGDSALYLCASSSSWTRTTDTQYFGPGTRLTVL.

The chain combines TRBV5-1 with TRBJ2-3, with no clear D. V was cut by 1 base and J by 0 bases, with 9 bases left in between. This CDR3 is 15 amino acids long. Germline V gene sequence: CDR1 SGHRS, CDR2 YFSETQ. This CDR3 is CASSLYGISTDTQYF. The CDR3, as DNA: TGCGCCAGCAGCTTGTACGGCATTAGCACAGATACGCAGTATTTT.

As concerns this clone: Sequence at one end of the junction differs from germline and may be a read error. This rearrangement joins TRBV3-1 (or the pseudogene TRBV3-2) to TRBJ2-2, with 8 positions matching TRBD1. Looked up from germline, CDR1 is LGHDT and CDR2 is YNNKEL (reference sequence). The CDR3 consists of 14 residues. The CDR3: CASCQGAHTGELFF. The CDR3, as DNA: TGTGCCAGCTGCCAGGGGGCGCACACCGGGGAGCTGTTTTTT.

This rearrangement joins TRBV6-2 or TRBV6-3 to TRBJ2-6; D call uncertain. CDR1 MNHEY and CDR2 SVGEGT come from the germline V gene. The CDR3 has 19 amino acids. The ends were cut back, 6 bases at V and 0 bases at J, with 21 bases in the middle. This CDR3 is CASSGKTDRWTSGANVLTF. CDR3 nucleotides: TGTGCCAGCAGCGGAAAGACGGATAGGTGGACCTCTGGGGCCAACGTCCTGACTTTC.

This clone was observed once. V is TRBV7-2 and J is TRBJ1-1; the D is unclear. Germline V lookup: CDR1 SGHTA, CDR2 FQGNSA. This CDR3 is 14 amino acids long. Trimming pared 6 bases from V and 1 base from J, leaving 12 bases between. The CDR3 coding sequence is TGTGCCAGCAGTTCCCGGTCAGGGAACACTGAAGCTTTCTTT. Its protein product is CASSSRSGNTEAFF.

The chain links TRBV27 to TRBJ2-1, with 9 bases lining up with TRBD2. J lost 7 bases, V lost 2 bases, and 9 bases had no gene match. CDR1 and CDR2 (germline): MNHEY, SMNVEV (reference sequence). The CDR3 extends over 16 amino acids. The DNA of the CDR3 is TGTGCCAGCAGTTTAAAGGCTAGCGGGGTCTCGAATGAGCAGTTCTTC. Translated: CASSLKASGVSNEQFF.

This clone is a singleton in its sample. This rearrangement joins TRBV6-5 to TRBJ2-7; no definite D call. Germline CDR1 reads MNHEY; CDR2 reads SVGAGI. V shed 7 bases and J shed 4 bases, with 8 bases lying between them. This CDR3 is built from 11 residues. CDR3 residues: CASTGGYEQYF. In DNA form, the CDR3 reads TGTGCCAGCACGGGCGGTTACGAGCAGTACTTC.

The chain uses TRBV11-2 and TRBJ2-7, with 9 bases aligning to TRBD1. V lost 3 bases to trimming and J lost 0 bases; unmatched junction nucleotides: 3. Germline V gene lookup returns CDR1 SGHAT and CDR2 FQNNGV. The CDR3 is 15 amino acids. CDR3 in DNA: TGTGCCAGCAGCTTCAGACAGGGGGTCTCCTACGAGCAGTACTTC. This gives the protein CASSFRQGVSYEQYF.

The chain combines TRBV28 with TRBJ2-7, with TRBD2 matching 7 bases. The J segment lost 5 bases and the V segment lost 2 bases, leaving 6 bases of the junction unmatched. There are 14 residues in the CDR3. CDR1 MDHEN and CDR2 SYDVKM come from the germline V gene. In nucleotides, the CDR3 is TGTGCCAGCAGTTTAAGGCTAGCGGTGGACGAGCAGTACTTC. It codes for CASSLRLAVDEQYF.